This T cell receptor beta chain was found in a study of blood T cell repertoires in COVID-19. Overall study: The samples span acute and convalescent COVID-19 from the United States, Italy and Spain. Sample material is recorded as cDNA or gDNA derived from T cells, B-cell-depleted T cells, or PBMCs.

Assay: immunoSEQ multiplex PCR; the TCRdb copy retains only in-frame clones and omits some. This sample has approximately 89,000 clones, with around 80% found just once. From germline, CDR1 is SGHTA and CDR2 FQGTGA. The V end was cut by 4 bases, the J end by 4 bases, with 8 bases between. The CDR3 covers 13 residues. This chain uses TRBV7-3 with TRBJ1-3; D remains ambiguous. The sample was peripheral blood. The receptor was isolated from a man between 65 and 79 years old with acute or convalescent COVID-19. CDR3 sequence (DNA): TGTGCCAGCAGCTGGGCCGCCGGAAACACCATATATTTT. Protein product: CASSWAAGNTIYF.